This TCR beta chain emerged from a study of T cell repertoires in cytomegalovirus infection. Study as a whole: Public TCR beta signatures were indicative of both CMV infection and a matching HLA type. Study-wide points: HLA-C-restricted, CMV-specific TCR beta clonotypes were dominant ex vivo. Cumulative public TCR beta family frequency identified CMV carriers with the relevant HLA.

With V trimmed by 2 bases and J by 7 bases, 8 bases remained unmatched. The CDR3 runs to 15 residues. The germline CDR1 and CDR2 sequences are SGHDT and YYEEEE. TCRdb reanalysed the reads using MiXCR and keeps one entry per CDR3 protein. The table lists about 190,000 distinct CDR3 sequences, about 28% of them singletons, with roughly 29% in the top ten. With regard to this clonotype: Its antigen is as yet unknown.

The sequencing input was PBMCs. The V call is TRBV5-6, the J call TRBJ1-5, with 8 bases matching TRBD1. The sequence was collected from a human donor in good health (CMV status not recorded). Some clones in this sample may be carry-over from other donors' samples. This chain's CDR3 is CASSFFRGPEQPQHF. Here the CDR3 DNA reads TGTGCCAGCAGCTTTTTCAGGGGGCCTGAGCAGCCCCAGCATTTT.